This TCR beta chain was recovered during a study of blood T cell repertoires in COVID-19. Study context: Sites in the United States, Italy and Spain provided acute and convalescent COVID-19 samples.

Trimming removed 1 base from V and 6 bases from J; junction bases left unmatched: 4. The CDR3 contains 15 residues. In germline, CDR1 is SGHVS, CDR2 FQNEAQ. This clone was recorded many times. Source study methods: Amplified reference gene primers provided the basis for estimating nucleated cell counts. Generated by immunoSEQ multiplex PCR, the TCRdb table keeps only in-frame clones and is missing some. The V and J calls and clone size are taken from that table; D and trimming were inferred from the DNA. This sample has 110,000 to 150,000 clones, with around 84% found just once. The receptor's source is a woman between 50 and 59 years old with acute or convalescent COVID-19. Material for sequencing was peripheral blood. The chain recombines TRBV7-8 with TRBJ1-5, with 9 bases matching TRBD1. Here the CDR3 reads CASSLVGTGIQPQHF. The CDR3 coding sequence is TGTGCCAGCAGCTTAGTAGGGACAGGGATTCAGCCCCAGCATTTT.